The rows below give T cell receptor beta chains drawn from one sample of a study of T cells after yellow fever vaccination. TCRdb called the 5' RACE reads again in MiXCR, with one record for every CDR3 protein. The table lists 150,000 to 200,000 distinct CDR3 sequences, approximately 11% of them singletons. The sequences come from CD8+ T cells sorted from PBMCs, collected 15 days after the yellow fever booster vaccination. The receptors here all came from a man aged 18-30 years who received the YFV17D yellow fever vaccine. Each CDR3 is given with its conserved first and last residue. Each record gives: clone size, V gene, J gene, D gene, CDR3 DNA, CDR3 protein. The D gene is left open where the match is weak. Clone size is not always given. Where it is, it says once, few, many or a class for expanded clones.

few	TRBV11-2	TRBJ2-7	TRBD1	TGTGCCAGCAGCTCCCGGGACAGCTCCTACGAGCAGTACTTC	CASSSRDSSYEQYF
many	TRBV27	TRBJ2-7	TRBD2	TGTGCCAGCAGTAACCCGGGGGGCGAGCAGTACTTC	CASSNPGGEQYF
many	TRBV12-3/TRBV12-4	TRBJ2-3	TRBD2	TGTGCCAGCAGTTTAGGGTCTAGCGGGCTACTTACCACAGATACGCAGTATTTT	CASSLGSSGLLTTDTQYF
.	TRBV19	TRBJ2-3	.	TGTGCCAGTAGTATAGGACTAGGAGTGGATACGCAGTATTTT	CASSIGLGVDTQYF
few	TRBV11-2	TRBJ2-5	.	TGTGCCAGCAGCCAATTTCTGGCGACCGGGGAGACCCAGTACTTC	CASSQFLATGETQYF
.	TRBV7-9	TRBJ1-1	TRBD1	TGTGCCAGCAGCCCTTCCGGGGGGGACAGGTTTGCCACTGAAGCTTTCTTT	CASSPSGGDRFATEAFF
many	TRBV29-1	TRBJ2-1	.	TGCAGCGTTGAGGGGGTGCCGGAAACCGATTACAATGAGCAGTTCTTC	CSVEGVPETDYNEQFF
.	TRBV12-3/TRBV12-4	TRBJ1-5	TRBD1	TGTGCCAGCAGTCGGGGAAAGAGGGGACAGGGCATGTCAGGGCCCCAGCATTTT	CASSRGKRGQGMSGPQHF
.	TRBV4-3	TRBJ2-3	.	TGCGCCAGCAGCCAAGAGTCCGGGAGCACAGATACGCAGTATTTT	CASSQESGSTDTQYF
few	TRBV4-3	TRBJ2-3	.	TGCGCCAGCAGCCAAGATCCCCGACAGCTCACAGATACGCAGTATTTT	CASSQDPRQLTDTQYF
few	TRBV10-2	TRBJ1-2	.	TGCGCCAGCAGTGAGGTACATTCAGGCCATGCTAACTATGGCTACACCTTC	CASSEVHSGHANYGYTF
.	TRBV5-1	TRBJ1-1	TRBD1	TGCGCCAGCTGCACGACAGGGGTGCATGCAGCTTTCTTT	CASCTTGVHAAFF
many	TRBV25-1	TRBJ2-5	TRBD1	TGTGCCACCACCCAGGGACAGAGAAAAGAGACCCAGTACTTC	CATTQGQRKETQYF
few	TRBV20-1	TRBJ2-7	.	TGCAGTGCTATACAGGGAGGAGAGCAGTACTTC	CSAIQGGEQYF
many	TRBV4-1	TRBJ2-7	.	TGCGCCAGCAGCCAACTGGACCGAAGCTCCTACGAGCAGTACTTC	CASSQLDRSSYEQYF
.	TRBV15	TRBJ1-6	TRBD1	TGTGCCACCAGCGGAGAAACAGGGGGCGCTTCACCCCTCCACTTT	CATSGETGGASPLHF
.	TRBV12-3/TRBV12-4	TRBJ2-1	.	TGTGCCAGCAGTTATGGTGGGGGCTCCTACAATGAGCAGTTCTTC	CASSYGGGSYNEQFF
.	TRBV4-1	TRBJ2-1	.	TGCGCCAGCAGCCAAGAAATCGGGGTAATCGATGAGCAGTTCTTC	CASSQEIGVIDEQFF
.	TRBV4-3	TRBJ2-6	TRBD1	TGCGCCAGCAGCCAAGATCCAGGGACAGGGTACTCTGGGGCCAACGTCCTGACTTTC	CASSQDPGTGYSGANVLTF
.	TRBV7-9	TRBJ2-6	TRBD2	TGTGCCAGCAGCTCTAGCGGGGGGATGGCTGGGGCCAACGTCCTGACTTTC	CASSSSGGMAGANVLTF
.	TRBV27	TRBJ1-1	.	TGTGCCAGCAGTTTAGGAGGGGCGACTTACACTGAAGCTTTCTTT	CASSLGGATYTEAFF
.	TRBV7-2	TRBJ2-7	.	TGTGCCAGCAGCAGGGGCTACCACGAGCAGTACTTC	CASSRGYHEQYF
.	TRBV7-9	TRBJ2-1	.	TGTGCCAGCAGCTTAGACGTCTCTGAGCAGTTCTTC	CASSLDVSEQFF
few	TRBV4-3	TRBJ1-1	.	TGCGCCAGCAGCCAAGGTAGCGGGCGAAAGGCTTTCTTT	CASSQGSGRKAFF
.	TRBV7-9	TRBJ2-7	TRBD2	TGTGCCAGCAGCCCAGGGACTAGCGGCGCCTACGAGCAGTACTTC	CASSPGTSGAYEQYF
.	TRBV5-1	TRBJ2-2	TRBD1	TGCGCCAGCAGCCCGGCCGGGACAGGGAACACCGGGGAGCTGTTTTTT	CASSPAGTGNTGELFF
.	TRBV6-5	TRBJ2-1	.	TGTGCCAGCAGTGTCCAGGGGCTCCTCGATGAGCAGTTCTTC	CASSVQGLLDEQFF
.	TRBV10-3	TRBJ1-1	.	TGTGCCACGCGCGGGACAAGGAATGAAGCTTTCTTT	CATRGTRNEAFF
few	TRBV12-3/TRBV12-4	TRBJ1-3	TRBD1	TGTGCCAGCAGTAAACTCGGACAGGGCGGAAACACCATATATTTT	CASSKLGQGGNTIYF